This T cell receptor (beta chain) is drawn from a study of blood T cell repertoires in COVID-19. Germline V gene sequence: CDR1 SGHTS, CDR2 YDEGEE. This CDR3 region has 16 residues. Trimming left V 2 bases short and J 5 bases short, with 19 bases between. The table came from immunoSEQ multiplex PCR; TCRdb's copy has only in-frame clones and leaves some out. The sample lists about 200,000 clones, 70% to 90% occurring once. Material for sequencing was peripheral blood. This rearrangement joins TRBV5-8 to TRBJ1-1; D might be TRBD1 (6 bases). The clonotype comes from a person aged 70 to 79 with COVID-19, enrolled during active disease. The DNA for the CDR3 is TGTGCCAGCAGCTTTACGTCCACAGGGTTTTTGACTGAAGCTTTCTTT. Translating it yields CASSFTSTGFLTEAFF.